These 22 T cell receptor beta chains share one sample of origin, sequenced in a study of CD8+CD57+ T cells in acquired aplastic anemia. Patients sequenced had flow cytometry evidence of CD8+CD57+ cell expansion. Genomic DNA acted as the template from which TCR beta VDJ combination and CDR3 sequence profiling were carried out. Via MiXCR, TCRdb re-called the reads, giving one row per CDR3 protein. Of around 200,000 distinct CDR3 sequences in the sample, roughly 65% are singletons; the top ten hold 40% to 50%. Material: sorted CD4+, CD8+, or CD8+CD57+ T cells (not recorded which) from PBMCs. The receptors come from a human donor with aplastic anemia.

The chain employs TRBV29-1 and TRBJ1-2; 9 bases line up with TRBD1. V gave up 5 bases and J gave up 0 bases; unmatched junction bases: 7. From germline, CDR1 is SQVTM and CDR2 ANQGSEA. The CDR3 has 15 residues. The CDR3 DNA sequence: TGCAGCGTTCGACCGGGACAGGGTTCTAACTATGGCTACACCTTC. It encodes CSVRPGQGSNYGYTF.

The CDR3 reads CASSLRTGAFSYEQYF. CDR3 sequence (DNA): TGTGCCAGCAGCCTACGCACTGGCGCCTTCTCCTACGAGCAGTACTTC. The chain recombines TRBV9 with TRBJ2-7, with D unresolved. The V end lost 4 bases, the J end lost 0 bases, and 17 bases lay between the germline ends. The CDR3 sequence is 16 residues long. Germline V CDR1 and CDR2: SGDLS, YYNGEE. The full variable domain, in which reference TRBV9 and TRBJ2-7 provide the parts outside the CDR3, is DSGVTQTPKHLITATGQRVTLRCSPRSGDLSVYWYQQSLDQGLQFLIQYYNGEERAKGNILERFSAQQFPDLHSELNLSSLELGDSALYFCASSLRTGAFSYEQYFGPGTRLTVT.

The V and J genes are TRBV20-1 and TRBJ2-3, with 8 bases identical to TRBD2. The V gene end was trimmed by 6 bases and the J gene end by 2 bases; junction bases not matched to a gene: 7. The CDR3 runs to 14 residues. CDR1 is DFQATT, CDR2 SNEGSKA, per germline (reference sequence). In DNA form, the CDR3 reads TGCAGTGCCAGGACTAGCCGAAACACAGATACGCAGTATTTT. Protein product: CSARTSRNTDTQYF.

This clonotype came up many times. The chain links TRBV5-8 to TRBJ2-7; 8 nucleotides match TRBD1. Germline-derived CDR1 and CDR2 are SGHTS and YDEGEE. The CDR3 has 14 amino acids. V dropped 4 bases and J dropped 3; count of bases not matched to a gene: 6. In nucleotides, the CDR3 is TGTGCCAGCAGCACGGACAGGGAAATCTACGAGCAGTACTTC. Amino acids: CASSTDREIYEQYF.

V is TRBV7-3 and J is TRBJ1-2; 9 bases map to TRBD1. The CDR3 is 17 residues long. Per the germline V gene, CDR1 is SGHTA and CDR2 is FQGTGA. With V trimmed by 6 bases and J by 4 bases, 15 bases remained unmatched. The CDR3 coding sequence is TGTGCCAGCAGTGGGGCGGGACAGGGTAAATTCGGCTATGGCTACACCTTC. This codes for CASSGAGQGKFGYGYTF.

The rearrangement links TRBV2 to TRBJ1-5, with a weak D call TRBD1 (5 bases). V was pared by 8 bases and J by 9 bases, with 17 bases between. This CDR3 comprises 13 residues. In germline, CDR1 is SNHLY, CDR2 FYNNEI. CDR3 protein: CASRDSNEAPQHF. CDR3 DNA: TGTGCCAGCCGAGACAGCAACGAGGCGCCCCAGCATTTT.

This chain uses TRBV7-2 with TRBJ1-5, with D unclear. Germline values: CDR1 SGHTA, CDR2 FQGNSA. V was shortened by 6 bases and J by 5 bases, with 8 bases between the two germline ends. This CDR3 has 12 residues. The DNA for the CDR3 is TGTGCCAGCAGGGACGACCATCAGCCCCAGCATTTT. Translated: CASRDDHQPQHF.

The chain is built from TRBV19 and TRBJ2-5; weak D call: TRBD2 (5 bases). V dropped 5 bases and J dropped 9 bases, with 16 bases sitting between them. Germline loops: CDR1 LNHDA, CDR2 SQIVND (reference sequence). This CDR3 has 13 residues. The CDR3 is CASSYPGTGAQYF. For the CDR3, the DNA is TGTGCCAGTAGTTACCCGGGCACCGGGGCCCAGTACTTC.

CDR3 sequence reads: CASSLLSGGGYNEQFF. The DNA of the CDR3 is TGTGCCAGTAGCCTACTCTCCGGGGGGGGGTACAATGAGCAGTTCTTC. V gene TRBV19 combines with J gene TRBJ2-1; 8 bases fit TRBD2. Trimming took 6 bases from V and 4 from J; bases not matched to a gene: 11. CDR3 length equals 16 residues. Per the germline V gene, CDR1 is LNHDA and CDR2 is SQIVND (reference sequence).

The genes are TRBV5-1 and TRBJ1-1; the D gene is possibly TRBD1 (6 bases). Germline V CDR1 and CDR2: SGHRS, YFSETQ. V lost 2 bases to trimming and J lost 4 bases, with 15 bases between them. This CDR3 is 15 amino acids long. The chain's CDR3 is CASSFTGKDGTEAFF. CDR3 nucleotide sequence: TGCGCCAGCAGCTTTACAGGGAAGGATGGCACTGAAGCTTTCTTT.

The table lists this clonotype with many counts. J is TRBJ1-2 and V is TRBV19; 8 positions match TRBD1. In germline, CDR1 is LNHDA, CDR2 SQIVND (reference sequence). V lost 0 bases to trimming and J lost 3 bases; unmatched junction nucleotides: 15. This CDR3 comprises 19 residues. CDR3 residues: CASSIDSIRGQGLYYGYTF. The CDR3 DNA follows: TGTGCCAGTAGTATAGATTCGATTCGTGGACAGGGATTGTACTATGGCTACACCTTC. Together with reference TRBV19 and TRBJ1-2, the CDR3 gives the full variable domain: DGGITQSPKYLFRKEGQNVTLSCEQNLNHDAMYWYRQDPGQGLRLIYYSQIVNDFQKGDIAEGYSVSREKKESFPLTVTSAQKNPTAFYLCASSIDSIRGQGLYYGYTFGSGTRLTVV.

The rearrangement links TRBV15 to TRBJ1-4; D unresolved. Germline CDR1 reads LNHNV; CDR2 reads YYDKDF (reference sequence). The ends were cut back, 3 bases at V and 8 bases at J, with 19 bases in the middle. The CDR3 has 16 residues. The CDR3 loop reads CATSREYSQAREKLFF. Here the CDR3 DNA reads TGTGCCACCAGCAGGGAGTACAGCCAAGCCAGGGAAAAACTGTTTTTT.

The sample holds many counts of this clonotype. The V and J genes are TRBV11-3 and TRBJ1-1; D is undetermined. The CDR3 runs 13 residues. The germline CDR1 and CDR2 sequences are SGHNT and YENEEA. Trimming pared 1 base from V and 0 bases from J, leaving 3 bases between. In DNA, the CDR3 is TGTGCCAGCAGCTTAGCAATGAACACTGAAGCTTTCTTT. This codes for CASSLAMNTEAFF.

This clonotype has only a few counts. The chain joins TRBV7-2 to TRBJ2-3, with 13 bases that match TRBD2. Germline lookup yields CDR1 SGHTA and CDR2 FQGNSA. Germline trimming cut 8 bases from V and 4 bases from J; bases unmatched to any gene: 3. The CDR3 is 14 amino acids. In DNA, the CDR3 is TGTGCCAGCCGGACTAGCGGGGGATCAGATACGCAGTATTTT. Translation gives CASRTSGGSDTQYF.

The rearrangement joins TRBV9 to TRBJ2-6, with 7 bases identical to TRBD2. The CDR3 has 20 amino acids. CDR1 is SGDLS, CDR2 YYNGEE, per germline. J gave up 0 bases and V 0 bases, and 12 bases lay outside the gene matches. CDR3 region: CASSVERERGFSSGANVLTF. Written as DNA, the CDR3 is TGTGCCAGCAGCGTAGAGCGGGAACGGGGATTTAGCTCTGGGGCCAACGTCCTGACTTTC.

In the case of this clonotype: At one end, the junction sequence differs from germline, possibly due to a read error. The V and J genes are TRBV10-3 and TRBJ2-7; 7 positions match TRBD2. This CDR3 has 12 residues. Germline loops: CDR1 ENHRY, CDR2 SYGVKD. CDR3 protein: CASSWEGTVQYF. In DNA form, the CDR3 reads TGTGCCAGCAGTTGGGAGGGTACGGTGCAGTACTTC.

The chain has TRBV29-1 and TRBJ1-6; 7 positions match TRBD1. CDR3 length: 17 amino acids. Germline trimming cut 0 bases from V and 7 bases from J; bases unmatched to any gene: 12. From germline, CDR1 is SQVTM and CDR2 ANQGSEA. The CDR3 spells CSVEDPDRQGENSPLHF. For the CDR3, the DNA is TGCAGCGTTGAAGATCCGGATCGACAGGGCGAAAATTCACCCCTCCACTTT.

V and J are TRBV29-1 and TRBJ1-1, with a weak D call TRBD1 (5 bases). This CDR3 has 13 residues. Germline V gene lookup returns CDR1 SQVTM and CDR2 ANQGSEA. V was pared by 2 bases and J by 1 base, with 8 bases between. In nucleotides, the CDR3 is TGCAGCGTTGAACGGGACCAGAACACTGAAGCTTTCTTT. This translates into CSVERDQNTEAFF.

The genes are TRBV7-8 and TRBJ2-3; no reliable D call. Deletions cut 5 bases from V and 4 bases from J, with 16 bases between. Germline V CDR1 and CDR2: SGHVS, FQNEAQ. CDR3 length equals 15 residues. This chain's CDR3 is CASSTAPYSSDTQYF. In DNA form, the CDR3 reads TGTGCCAGCAGCACTGCGCCGTACAGCTCAGATACGCAGTATTTT.

This clonotype was recorded only once. The chain uses TRBV29-1 and TRBJ2-7, with 10 bases lining up with TRBD1. Germline V gene lookup returns CDR1 SQVTM and CDR2 ANQGSEA. The CDR3 totals 14 residues. V gave up 0 bases and J gave up 3 bases; unmatched junction bases: 2. CDR3 DNA: TGCAGCGTTGAAGACCGGGACAGGGGCTACGAGCAGTACTTC. Residues: CSVEDRDRGYEQYF.

This rearrangement joins TRBV2 to TRBJ2-7, with 10 bases matching TRBD2. Germline values: CDR1 SNHLY, CDR2 FYNNEI. J was trimmed by 3 bases and V by 6 bases; bases with no gene match: 5. The CDR3 loop spans 14 amino acids. The CDR3 is CASRSTSGDYEQYF. The CDR3 coding sequence is TGTGCCAGCAGATCTACTAGCGGGGACTACGAGCAGTACTTC.

In its sample, this clonotype was seen a few times. The V gene is TRBV7-8, the J gene TRBJ2-7, with 7 bases that match TRBD1. This CDR3 spans 15 amino acids. Germline V lookup: CDR1 SGHVS, CDR2 FQNEAQ. V lost 1 base to trimming and J lost 2 bases; unmatched junction nucleotides: 5. The CDR3 bases are TGTGCCAGCAGCTTAGGACAGGGTGGAACCTACGAGCAGTACTTC. This translates into CASSLGQGGTYEQYF.